The text below deals with one T cell receptor beta chain. The germline gives CDR1 SGHNT, CDR2 YYREEE (reference sequence). Trimming cost V 5 bases and J 5 bases; bases outside gene matches: 8. The length of the CDR3 is 14 residues. The entry originates in a study of blood T cell repertoires in COVID-19. As processed by the authors: For nucleated cells, counts were estimated from reference gene primer amplification. Assay: immunoSEQ multiplex PCR; the TCRdb copy retains only in-frame clones and omits some. That table gives V, J and clone size, and the DNA gave D and trimming. The data show 450,000 to 500,000 clones, about nine tenths seen once.

This TCR was sampled from a woman between 18 and 29 years old who had recovered from COVID-19. The sequencing input was PBMCs or T cells enriched from blood (not recorded which). This rearrangement joins TRBV5-4 to TRBJ2-5; 8 nucleotides agree with TRBD2. CDR3 loop: CASRSFGGEETQYF. The CDR3 DNA sequence: TGTGCCAGCAGATCTTTCGGGGGGGAGGAGACCCAGTACTTC.